The rows below give T cell receptor beta chains drawn from one sample of a study of CD8 T cells in Susac syndrome. TCRdb itself ran the immunoSEQ multiplex PCR reads through MiXCR, one entry per CDR3 protein. The sample carries under 80,000 distinct CDR3 sequences, about 95% recorded once. The specimen was CD8+ T cells from PBMCs. These receptors originate from a human donor with multiple sclerosis. Both conserved end residues are part of each CDR3. The D gene is left open where the match is weak. Clone size is given for some rows only: seen once, a few or many times, or a class if the clone is expanded.

abundance: NA
d_gene: NA
j_gene: TRBJ1-1
v_gene: TRBV3-1
CDR3aa: CATRGLRMNTEAFF
CDR3nt: TGTGCCACCCGGGGCCTTCGTATGAACACTGAAGCTTTCTTT

abundance: NA
d_gene: NA
j_gene: TRBJ1-6
v_gene: TRBV6-2/TRBV6-3
CDR3aa: CASSYEQRPSNSPLHF
CDR3nt: TGTGCCAGCAGTTACGAGCAGAGGCCCTCTAATTCACCCCTCCACTTT

abundance: once
d_gene: TRBD1
j_gene: TRBJ2-7
v_gene: TRBV19
CDR3aa: CATRTGFSAYEQYF
CDR3nt: TGTGCCACTCGGACAGGGTTTTCCGCCTACGAGCAGTACTTC

abundance: NA
d_gene: NA
j_gene: TRBJ1-1
v_gene: TRBV7-9
CDR3aa: CASSLVLRSTEAFF
CDR3nt: TGTGCCAGCAGCTTAGTCTTGAGGAGCACTGAAGCTTTCTTT

abundance: NA
d_gene: NA
j_gene: TRBJ1-2
v_gene: TRBV25-1
CDR3aa: CASKGRWDYGYTF
CDR3nt: TGTGCCAGCAAGGGCCGTTGGGACTATGGCTACACCTTC

abundance: NA
d_gene: NA
j_gene: TRBJ1-2
v_gene: TRBV25-1
CDR3aa: CASVSGYGYTF
CDR3nt: TGTGCCAGCGTGTCTGGCTATGGCTACACCTTC

abundance: NA
d_gene: NA
j_gene: TRBJ2-1
v_gene: TRBV29-1
CDR3aa: CSVGGPQGGTWNEQFF
CDR3nt: TGCAGCGTTGGGGGGCCTCAGGGCGGCACATGGAATGAGCAGTTCTTC

abundance: few
d_gene: NA
j_gene: TRBJ1-2
v_gene: TRBV29-1
CDR3aa: CSVDSLYGYTF
CDR3nt: TGCAGTGTGGACAGTCTCTATGGCTACACCTTC

abundance: NA
d_gene: TRBD1
j_gene: TRBJ2-7
v_gene: TRBV28
CDR3aa: CASSPPYRGRNYEQYF
CDR3nt: TGTGCCAGCAGTCCTCCTTACAGGGGGCGAAACTACGAGCAGTACTTC

abundance: NA
d_gene: NA
j_gene: TRBJ1-1
v_gene: TRBV20-1
CDR3aa: CSDRAEAFF
CDR3nt: TGCAGTGACAGGGCTGAAGCTTTCTTT

abundance: NA
d_gene: NA
j_gene: TRBJ1-1
v_gene: TRBV2
CDR3aa: CATPGVGTEAFF
CDR3nt: TGTGCCACCCCTGGGGTTGGCACTGAAGCTTTCTTT

abundance: few
d_gene: NA
j_gene: TRBJ1-1
v_gene: TRBV20-1
CDR3aa: CSARETGNTEAFF
CDR3nt: TGCAGTGCTAGGGAGACAGGGAACACTGAAGCTTTCTTT

abundance: NA
d_gene: NA
j_gene: TRBJ2-3
v_gene: TRBV7-9
CDR3aa: CASSAPLGTDTQYF
CDR3nt: TGTGCCAGCAGCGCCCCGCTAGGCACAGATACGCAGTATTTT

abundance: NA
d_gene: NA
j_gene: TRBJ2-5
v_gene: TRBV2
CDR3aa: CASLSGLETQYF
CDR3nt: TGTGCCAGCCTGTCAGGGCTGGAGACCCAGTACTTC

abundance: NA
d_gene: NA
j_gene: TRBJ2-7
v_gene: TRBV6-2/TRBV6-3
CDR3aa: CASSPTRQPYEQYF
CDR3nt: TGTGCCAGCAGCCCCACCCGACAACCTTACGAGCAGTACTTC

abundance: NA
d_gene: NA
j_gene: TRBJ2-5
v_gene: TRBV7-9
CDR3aa: CASSSGPEETQYF
CDR3nt: TGTGCCAGCAGCTCCGGACCTGAAGAGACCCAGTACTTC

abundance: NA
d_gene: TRBD1
j_gene: TRBJ1-1
v_gene: TRBV19
CDR3aa: CASSRAGTGRGENTEAFF
CDR3nt: TGTGCCAGTAGTAGGGCCGGGACAGGGAGAGGGGAGAACACTGAAGCTTTCTTT

abundance: NA
d_gene: NA
j_gene: TRBJ1-1
v_gene: TRBV13
CDR3aa: CASSLTGGANTEAFF
CDR3nt: TGTGCCAGCAGCTTAACGGGAGGAGCAAACACTGAAGCTTTCTTT

abundance: NA
d_gene: NA
j_gene: TRBJ2-7
v_gene: TRBV12-5
CDR3aa: CASGLATAYEQYF
CDR3nt: TGTGCTAGTGGTTTGGCTACCGCCTACGAGCAGTACTTC

abundance: NA
d_gene: NA
j_gene: TRBJ1-6
v_gene: TRBV7-6
CDR3aa: CASSPGSGSPLHF
CDR3nt: TGTGCCAGCAGCCCAGGGTCTGGCTCACCCCTCCACTTT

abundance: NA
d_gene: NA
j_gene: TRBJ1-1
v_gene: TRBV30
CDR3aa: CAWSVNMNTEAFF
CDR3nt: TGTGCCTGGAGTGTAAACATGAACACTGAAGCTTTCTTT

abundance: NA
d_gene: NA
j_gene: TRBJ2-2
v_gene: TRBV7-9
CDR3aa: CASSLASGPTGELFF
CDR3nt: TGTGCCAGCAGCTTAGCGTCGGGGCCCACCGGGGAGCTGTTTTTT

abundance: NA
d_gene: NA
j_gene: TRBJ1-2
v_gene: TRBV25-1
CDR3aa: CASSEYPGGYGYTF
CDR3nt: TGTGCCAGCAGTGAATACCCAGGAGGCTATGGCTACACCTTC

abundance: NA
d_gene: NA
j_gene: TRBJ1-3
v_gene: TRBV10-3
CDR3aa: CASGTGTLGGTIYF
CDR3nt: TGTGCCTCCGGGACCGGGACTCTGGGCGGCACCATATATTTT

abundance: NA
d_gene: TRBD1
j_gene: TRBJ1-2
v_gene: TRBV27
CDR3aa: CASSLSGQGNGYTF
CDR3nt: TGTGCCAGCAGTTTATCGGGACAGGGGAATGGCTACACCTTC

abundance: NA
d_gene: NA
j_gene: TRBJ2-1
v_gene: TRBV6-2/TRBV6-3
CDR3aa: CASSTWRGNEQFF
CDR3nt: TGTGCCAGCAGTACGTGGCGGGGCAATGAGCAGTTCTTC

abundance: NA
d_gene: NA
j_gene: TRBJ1-5
v_gene: TRBV5-1
CDR3aa: CASSLFPTDYSNQPQHF
CDR3nt: TGCGCCAGCAGCTTGTTCCCGACAGATTATAGCAATCAGCCCCAGCATTTT

abundance: NA
d_gene: TRBD2
j_gene: TRBJ2-1
v_gene: TRBV12-3/TRBV12-4
CDR3aa: CASSLAGGIRDEQFF
CDR3nt: TGTGCCAGCAGTCTAGCGGGGGGCATTAGGGATGAGCAGTTCTTC

abundance: NA
d_gene: NA
j_gene: TRBJ2-7
v_gene: TRBV6-5
CDR3aa: CASSGGTTHNEQYF
CDR3nt: TGTGCCAGCAGTGGCGGAACTACCCATAACGAGCAGTACTTC

abundance: NA
d_gene: TRBD1
j_gene: TRBJ1-2
v_gene: TRBV5-4
CDR3aa: CASSTGQPNYGYTF
CDR3nt: TGTGCCAGCAGCACGGGACAGCCTAACTATGGCTACACCTTC

abundance: NA
d_gene: NA
j_gene: TRBJ2-7
v_gene: TRBV29-1
CDR3aa: CSAWTAPYEQYF
CDR3nt: TGCAGCGCCTGGACCGCGCCCTACGAGCAGTACTTC

abundance: NA
d_gene: TRBD1
j_gene: TRBJ1-4
v_gene: TRBV30
CDR3aa: CAWSPTGDPNEKLFF
CDR3nt: TGTGCCTGGAGTCCGACAGGGGACCCTAATGAAAAACTGTTTTTT

abundance: NA
d_gene: NA
j_gene: TRBJ1-5
v_gene: TRBV9
CDR3aa: CASSVEGSNQPQHF
CDR3nt: TGTGCCAGCAGCGTAGAGGGTAGCAATCAGCCCCAGCATTTT

abundance: NA
d_gene: TRBD2
j_gene: TRBJ2-1
v_gene: TRBV19
CDR3aa: CASSRRGLASQSSYNEQFF
CDR3nt: TGTGCCAGTAGCCGTCGGGGACTAGCTTCTCAGAGCTCCTACAATGAGCAGTTCTTC

abundance: NA
d_gene: NA
j_gene: TRBJ1-1
v_gene: TRBV27
CDR3aa: CASRAGTGGAEAFF
CDR3nt: TGTGCCAGCAGAGCAGGGACGGGGGGCGCTGAAGCTTTCTTT

abundance: once
d_gene: TRBD1
j_gene: TRBJ1-1
v_gene: TRBV11-2
CDR3aa: CASSRTGEAFF
CDR3nt: TGTGCCAGCAGTCGGACAGGGGAAGCTTTCTTT